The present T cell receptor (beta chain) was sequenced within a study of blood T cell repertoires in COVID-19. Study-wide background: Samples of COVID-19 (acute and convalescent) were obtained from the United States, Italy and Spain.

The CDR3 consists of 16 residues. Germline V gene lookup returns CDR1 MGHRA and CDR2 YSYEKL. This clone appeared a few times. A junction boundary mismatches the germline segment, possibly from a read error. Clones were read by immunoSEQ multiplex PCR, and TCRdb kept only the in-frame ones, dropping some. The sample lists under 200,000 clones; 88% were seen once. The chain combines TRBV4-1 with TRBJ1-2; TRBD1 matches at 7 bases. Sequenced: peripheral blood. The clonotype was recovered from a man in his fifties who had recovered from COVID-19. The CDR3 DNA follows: TGCGCCAGCAGCGAAGATAGAGGCAGGGGGACCTATGGCTACACCTTC. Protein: CASSEDRGRGTYGYTF.